The entry that follows covers one T cell receptor beta chain sequence. Each sample used at least 7 million PBMCs. Germline assignment: CDR1 DFQATT and CDR2 SNEGSKA (reference sequence). The CDR3 loop spans 15 amino acids. Trimming cost V 6 bases and J 9 bases; bases outside gene matches: 12. Through a sample-barcoded 5' primer and a J-beta primer mix, a second PCR was run for roughly 6 to 11 cycles. Every molecule of cDNA carried a tag from a template-switch adaptor with 12 random nucleotides. TCRdb ran MiXCR on the 5' RACE reads and lists one entry per CDR3 protein. The sample has about 1.6 million distinct CDR3 sequences, 30% to 35% seen once; the top ten hold around 10%. The data were taken from a study of blood T cells in healthy people across ages. Overall study: Per two T cells, about one barcoded beta molecule was captured through template switching.

The rearrangement joins TRBV20-1 to TRBJ2-3; 13 positions agree with TRBD2. The sample comprised blood. The receptor was derived from a woman aged 25 to 39 in good health. CDR3 protein: CSARLAGGGSATQYF. The DNA of the CDR3 is TGCAGTGCCCGACTAGCGGGAGGTGGTTCGGCCACGCAGTATTTT.